This T cell receptor beta chain was sequenced during a study of T cell repertoires in cytomegalovirus infection. Study-wide background: TCR beta signatures that were public indicated CMV infection and matching HLA type.

This clonotype was seen many times. Its antigen is unidentified. From the reads, TCRdb called clonotypes with MiXCR, one entry per CDR3 protein. This sample has 290,000 or so distinct CDR3 sequences, with 9.6% found just once. Study results and caveats: HLA-C-restricted CMV-specific TCR beta clonotypes were dominant in the ex vivo response. Summed frequency of shared TCR beta families picked out CMV carriers who also had the relevant HLA.

This CDR3 is 14 amino acids long. V dropped 0 bases and J dropped 5 bases, with 8 bases sitting between them. In germline, CDR1 is MNHEY, CDR2 SMNVEV (reference sequence). This receptor was identified in a human donor in good health (CMV status not recorded). Some clones in this sample may be carry-over from other donors' samples. The gene calls are TRBV27 and TRBJ2-1; D uncertain. The material sequenced was PBMCs. The CDR3 DNA sequence: TGTGCCAGCAGTTTATCGGGATGGAACAATGAGCAGTTCTTC. Protein: CASSLSGWNNEQFF.